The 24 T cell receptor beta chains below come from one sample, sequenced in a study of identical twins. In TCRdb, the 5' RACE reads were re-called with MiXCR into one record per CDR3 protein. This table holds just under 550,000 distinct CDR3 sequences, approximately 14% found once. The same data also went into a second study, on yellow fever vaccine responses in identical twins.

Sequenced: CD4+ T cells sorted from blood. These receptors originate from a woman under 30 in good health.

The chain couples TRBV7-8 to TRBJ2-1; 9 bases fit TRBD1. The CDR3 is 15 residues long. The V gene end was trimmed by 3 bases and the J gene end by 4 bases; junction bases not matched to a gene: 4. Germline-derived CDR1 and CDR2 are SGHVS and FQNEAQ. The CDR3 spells CASSFTGGRYNEQFF. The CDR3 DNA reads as TGTGCCAGCAGCTTCACAGGGGGCCGTTACAATGAGCAGTTCTTC.

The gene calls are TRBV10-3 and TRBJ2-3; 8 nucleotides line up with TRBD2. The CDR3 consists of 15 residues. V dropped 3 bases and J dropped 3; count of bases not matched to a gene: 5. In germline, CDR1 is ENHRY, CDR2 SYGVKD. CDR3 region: CAISESSGRTDTQYF. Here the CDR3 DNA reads TGTGCCATCAGTGAATCCAGCGGGAGAACAGATACGCAGTATTTT.

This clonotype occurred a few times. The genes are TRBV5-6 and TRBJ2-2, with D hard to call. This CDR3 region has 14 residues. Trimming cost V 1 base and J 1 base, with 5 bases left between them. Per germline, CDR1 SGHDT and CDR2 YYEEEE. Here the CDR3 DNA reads TGTGCCAGCAGCTTGCCTTTGAACACCGGGGAGCTGTTTTTT. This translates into CASSLPLNTGELFF.

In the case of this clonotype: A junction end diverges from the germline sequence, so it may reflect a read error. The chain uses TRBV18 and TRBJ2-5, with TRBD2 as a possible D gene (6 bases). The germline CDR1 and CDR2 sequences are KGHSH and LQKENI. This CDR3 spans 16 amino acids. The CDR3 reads CAGSPPNFSSGGTQYF. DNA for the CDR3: TGTGCCGGCTCACCACCTAATTTTTCGTCCGGGGGGACCCAGTACTTC.

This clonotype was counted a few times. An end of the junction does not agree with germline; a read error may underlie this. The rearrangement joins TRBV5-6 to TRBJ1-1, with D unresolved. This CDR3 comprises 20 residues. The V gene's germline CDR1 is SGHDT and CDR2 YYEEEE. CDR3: CASSLGKQLSPNAWNAEAFF. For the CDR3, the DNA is TGTGCCAGCAGCTTGGGGAAGCAGCTTTCCCCCAACGCGTGGAACGCTGAAGCTTTCTTT.

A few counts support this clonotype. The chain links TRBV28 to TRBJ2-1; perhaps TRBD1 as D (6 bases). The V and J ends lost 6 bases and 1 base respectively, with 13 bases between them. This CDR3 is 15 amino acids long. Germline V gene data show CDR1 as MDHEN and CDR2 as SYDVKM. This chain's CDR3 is CASSATGWSYNEQFF. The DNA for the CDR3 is TGTGCCAGCAGCGCAACAGGGTGGTCCTACAATGAGCAGTTCTTC.

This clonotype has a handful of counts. CDR3 DNA: TGCAGCGTCGGACTAGCGGTTACAGATACGCAGTATTTT. It specifies CSVGLAVTDTQYF. The chain links TRBV29-1 to TRBJ2-3; 10 positions match TRBD2. Germline lookup yields CDR1 SQVTM and CDR2 ANQGSEA. The V and J ends lost 6 bases and 3 bases, in that order; junction bases with no gene match: 3. There are 13 residues in the CDR3.

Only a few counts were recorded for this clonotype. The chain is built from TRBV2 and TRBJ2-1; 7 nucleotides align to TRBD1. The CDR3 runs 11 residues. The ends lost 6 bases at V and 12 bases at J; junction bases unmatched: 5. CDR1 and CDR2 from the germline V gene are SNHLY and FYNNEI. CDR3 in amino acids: CASRVSGGQFF. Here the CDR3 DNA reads TGTGCCAGCAGGGTTTCAGGGGGGCAGTTCTTC.

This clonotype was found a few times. The CDR3 spells CASSLAGLAGGNTGELFF. The CDR3 region has the DNA TGTGCCAGCAGCTTAGCAGGACTAGCGGGAGGGAACACCGGGGAGCTGTTTTTT. The rearrangement uses TRBV7-2 and TRBJ2-2, with TRBD2 identical over 14 bases. The CDR3 sequence is 18 residues long. The V gene's germline CDR1 is SGHTA and CDR2 FQGNSA. V dropped 0 bases and J dropped 1; count of bases not matched to a gene: 1.

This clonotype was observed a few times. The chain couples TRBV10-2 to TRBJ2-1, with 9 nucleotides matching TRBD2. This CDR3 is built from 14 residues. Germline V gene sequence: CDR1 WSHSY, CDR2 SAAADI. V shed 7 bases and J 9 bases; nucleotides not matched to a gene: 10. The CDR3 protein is CASNPSGVLSEQFF. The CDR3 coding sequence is TGCGCCAGCAATCCTAGCGGGGTCCTTTCTGAGCAGTTCTTC.

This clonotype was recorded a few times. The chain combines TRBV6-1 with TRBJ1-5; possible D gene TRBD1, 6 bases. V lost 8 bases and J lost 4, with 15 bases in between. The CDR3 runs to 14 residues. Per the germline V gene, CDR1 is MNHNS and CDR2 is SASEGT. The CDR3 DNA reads TGTGCCAGCGCTCTGCTAGGGGGAAATCAGCCCCAGCATTTT. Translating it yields CASALLGGNQPQHF.

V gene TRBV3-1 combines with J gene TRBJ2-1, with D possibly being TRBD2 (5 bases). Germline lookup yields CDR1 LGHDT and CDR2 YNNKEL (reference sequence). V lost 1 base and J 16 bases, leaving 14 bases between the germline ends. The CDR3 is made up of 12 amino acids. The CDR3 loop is CASSQGGRNFFF. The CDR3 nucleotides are TGTGCCAGCAGCCAAGGAGGGCGTAACTTCTTCTTC.

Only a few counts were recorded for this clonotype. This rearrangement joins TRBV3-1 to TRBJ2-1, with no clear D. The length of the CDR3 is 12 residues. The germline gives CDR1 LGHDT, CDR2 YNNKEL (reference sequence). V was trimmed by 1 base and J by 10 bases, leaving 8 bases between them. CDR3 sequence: CASSQGAGEQFF. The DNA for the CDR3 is TGTGCCAGCAGCCAAGGAGCTGGGGAGCAGTTCTTC.

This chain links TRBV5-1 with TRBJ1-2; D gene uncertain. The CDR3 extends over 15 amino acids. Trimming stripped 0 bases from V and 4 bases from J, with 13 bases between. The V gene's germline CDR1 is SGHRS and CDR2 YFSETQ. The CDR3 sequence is CASSLVLATTYGYTF. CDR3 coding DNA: TGCGCCAGCAGCTTGGTACTGGCAACGACCTATGGCTACACCTTC.

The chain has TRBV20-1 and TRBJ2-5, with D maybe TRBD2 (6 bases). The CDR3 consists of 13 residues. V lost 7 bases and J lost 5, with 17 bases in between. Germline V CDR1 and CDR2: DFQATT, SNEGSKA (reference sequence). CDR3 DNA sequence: TGCAGTGGAAGGGGAGCAGGAGGGGAGACCCAGTACTTC. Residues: CSGRGAGGETQYF.

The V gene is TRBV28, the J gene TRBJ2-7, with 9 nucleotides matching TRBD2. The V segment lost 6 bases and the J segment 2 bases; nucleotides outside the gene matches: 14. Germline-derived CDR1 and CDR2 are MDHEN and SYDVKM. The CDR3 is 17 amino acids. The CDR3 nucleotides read TGTGCCAGCAGCTCTACAACCCGACTAGCGGAGACCTACGAGCAGTACTTC. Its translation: CASSSTTRLAETYEQYF.

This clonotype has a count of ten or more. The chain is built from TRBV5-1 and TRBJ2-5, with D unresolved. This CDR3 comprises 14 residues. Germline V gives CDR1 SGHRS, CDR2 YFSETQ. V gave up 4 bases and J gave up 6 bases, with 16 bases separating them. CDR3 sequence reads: CASSPPQSSQTQYF. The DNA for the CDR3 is TGCGCCAGCAGCCCGCCCCAAAGTTCCCAGACCCAGTACTTC. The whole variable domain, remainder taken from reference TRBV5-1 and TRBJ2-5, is KAGVTQTPRYLIKTRGQQVTLSCSPISGHRSVSWYQQTPGQGLQFLFEYFSETQRNKGNFPGRFSGRQFSNSRSEMNVSTLELGDSALYLCASSPPQSSQTQYFGPGTRLLVL.

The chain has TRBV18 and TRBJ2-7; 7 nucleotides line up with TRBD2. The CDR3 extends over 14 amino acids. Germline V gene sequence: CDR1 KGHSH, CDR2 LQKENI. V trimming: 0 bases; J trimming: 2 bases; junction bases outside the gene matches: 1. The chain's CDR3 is CASSPPAGPYEQYF. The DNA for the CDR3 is TGTGCCAGCTCACCACCAGCGGGGCCCTACGAGCAGTACTTC.

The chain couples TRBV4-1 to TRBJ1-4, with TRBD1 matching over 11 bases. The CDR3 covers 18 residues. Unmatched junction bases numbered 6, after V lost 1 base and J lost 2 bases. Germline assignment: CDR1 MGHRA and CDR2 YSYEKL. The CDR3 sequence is CASSQVGTGGRTNEKLFF. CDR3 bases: TGCGCCAGCAGCCAAGTAGGGACAGGGGGAAGGACTAATGAAAAACTGTTTTTT.

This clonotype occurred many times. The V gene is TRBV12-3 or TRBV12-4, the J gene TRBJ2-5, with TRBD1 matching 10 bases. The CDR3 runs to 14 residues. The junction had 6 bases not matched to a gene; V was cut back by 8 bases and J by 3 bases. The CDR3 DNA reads TGTGCCAGCCGATCGGACAGGGGGGAAGAGACCCAGTACTTC. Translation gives CASRSDRGEETQYF.

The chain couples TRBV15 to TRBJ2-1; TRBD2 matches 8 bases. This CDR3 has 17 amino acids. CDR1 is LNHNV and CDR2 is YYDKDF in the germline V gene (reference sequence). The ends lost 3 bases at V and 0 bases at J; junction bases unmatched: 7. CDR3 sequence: CATSSGPGLGSYNEQFF. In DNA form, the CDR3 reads TGTGCCACCAGCAGCGGACCGGGACTAGGCTCCTACAATGAGCAGTTCTTC.

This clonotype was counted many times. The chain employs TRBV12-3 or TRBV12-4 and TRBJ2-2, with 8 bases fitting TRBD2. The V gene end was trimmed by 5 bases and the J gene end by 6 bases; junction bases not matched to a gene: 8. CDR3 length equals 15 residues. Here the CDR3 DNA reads TGTGCCAGCAGTCCATTCACGGGGGGGGCCGGGGAGCTGTTTTTT. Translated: CASSPFTGGAGELFF.

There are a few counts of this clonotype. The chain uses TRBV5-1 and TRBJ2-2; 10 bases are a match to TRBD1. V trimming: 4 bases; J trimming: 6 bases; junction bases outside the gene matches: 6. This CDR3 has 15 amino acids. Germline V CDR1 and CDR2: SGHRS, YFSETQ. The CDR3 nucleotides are TGCGCCAGCAGCCCCGCCGGGACAGGGGCCGGGGAGCTGTTTTTT. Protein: CASSPAGTGAGELFF.

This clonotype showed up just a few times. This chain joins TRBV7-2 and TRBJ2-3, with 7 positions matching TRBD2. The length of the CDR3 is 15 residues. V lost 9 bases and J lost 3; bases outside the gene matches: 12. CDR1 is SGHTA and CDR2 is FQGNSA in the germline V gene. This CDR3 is CASHREVRITDTQYF. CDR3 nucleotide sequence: TGTGCCAGTCACCGGGAGGTGAGAATTACAGATACGCAGTATTTT.